The subject of this entry is one T cell receptor (beta chain). Its antigen is still unknown. Germline V gives CDR1 SGHRS, CDR2 YFSETQ. The CDR3 has 14 amino acids. Trimming cost V 2 bases and J 7 bases; bases outside gene matches: 7. The primer mix had 60 Vbeta and 13 Jbeta primers. Assay: immunoSEQ multiplex PCR; the TCRdb copy retains only in-frame clones and omits some. The sample includes more than 150,000 clones, over 75% of them seen just once. This sample is part of a study of cytomegalovirus exposure and HLA in healthy donors. Broader study findings: Most CMV-associated TCR beta chains were later found to appear HLA-restricted.

The specimen was PBMCs. V and J are TRBV5-1 and TRBJ2-7; 9 bases agree with TRBD1. The TCR sequence derives from a woman in her forties or fifties in good health and CMV-seropositive. CDR3 DNA sequence: TGCGCCAGCAGCTTCACAGGGGGCTCGTGGGAGCAGTACTTC. Its protein is CASSFTGGSWEQYF.